The sequence of this T cell receptor (beta chain) was determined in a study of tumor-infiltrating lymphocytes in primary liver carcinoma. Co-extraction yielded RNA and DNA from around 20-30 mg of unsorted bulk tissue. All of the tumor samples contained over 75% viable tumor cells. Making TCR beta cDNA involved approximately 510 ng total RNA and a constant-region primer. Slightly modified ARM-PCR with three nested multiplex PCR rounds yielded TCR beta libraries. It was with TRBV1-TRBV30 forward primers and a C-beta reverse primer that the first two PCR rounds were run, at about 10 cycles each. MiXCR, run by TCRdb on the multiplex PCR reads, gives a single entry per CDR3 protein. The profile shows 40,000 to 60,000 distinct CDR3 sequences, over 65% of them singletons. In regard to this clonotype: Its antigen remains unidentified. The junction does not match germline at one end; this may be a read error.

This CDR3 is built from 17 residues. CDR1 is SGHAT, CDR2 FQDESV, per germline (reference sequence). Study-wide points: It was tumor-adjacent and tumor-blood pairs that overlapped less than tumor region pairs did. Tumors carried a top-250-clone fraction significantly exceeding that of blood (p = 0.039).

The specimen sequenced was liver tumor tissue from sampling region 3. Subset defined: tumor region T3, left-lateral pole. V is TRBV11-1 and J is TRBJ2-1, with 8 nucleotides matching TRBD2. The clonotype was recovered from a man aged 35 to 55 with primary liver carcinoma and hepatitis B virus infection. The CDR3 protein is CASSLGLAGEVDNGQFF. The CDR3 DNA follows: TGTGCCAGCAGCCTGGGGCTAGCGGGTGAAGTTGACAATGGGCAGTTCTTC.